This TCR beta chain was found in a study of blood T cell repertoires in COVID-19. Turning to the study itself: The samples span acute and convalescent COVID-19 from the United States, Italy and Spain. T cells, B-cell-depleted T cells, or PBMCs provided the cDNA or gDNA that served as material.

Per the germline V gene, CDR1 is MDHEN and CDR2 is SYDVKM. V dropped 6 bases and J dropped 3; count of bases not matched to a gene: 8. CDR3 length: 15 amino acids. Per the authors' pipeline: Nucleated cell number was recorded as an estimate derived from reference gene primer amplification. The data were produced by immunoSEQ multiplex PCR, yet TCRdb's version contains in-frame clones alone and is incomplete. V, J and clone size were drawn from that table, and D and trimming were deduced from the DNA. Altogether approximately 96,000 clones are present, roughly 80% being singletons, with the ten largest covering roughly a tenth.

The sequenced material came from peripheral blood. The chain has TRBV28 and TRBJ1-3, with 7 bases that match TRBD1. This receptor was taken from a woman of 80 years or more with acute or convalescent COVID-19. In nucleotides, the CDR3 is TGTGCCAGCAGCCCGGGACAGTTGAGTGGAAACACCATATATTTT. It codes for CASSPGQLSGNTIYF. Full variable domain (remainder filled in from reference TRBV28 and TRBJ1-3): DVKVTQSSRYLVKRTGEKVFLECVQDMDHENMFWYRQDPGLGLRLIYFSYDVKMKEKGDIPEGYSVSREKKERFSLILESASTNQTSMYLCASSPGQLSGNTIYFGEGSWLTVV.